This T cell receptor (beta chain) was documented in a study of PD-1 blockade in classical Hodgkin lymphoma. This clone was picked up a small number of times. Time point reported: cycle 4 day 1 (C4D1), after more than five weeks of nivolumab. All patients relapsed after autologous stem cell transplantation, and brentuximab vedotin exposure varied. The study purified CD4+ T cells from thawed PBMCs using magnetic negative selection. Profiled with immunoSEQ multiplex PCR; TCRdb holds only in-frame clones, not every one. The repertoire holds 20,000 to 25,000 clones, with roughly 76% as singletons. There are 16 residues in the CDR3. Germline-derived CDR1 and CDR2 are SGHRS and YFSETQ. The ends were cut back, 4 bases at V and 0 bases at J, with 13 bases in the middle.

This clonotype originated in a human donor with classical Hodgkin lymphoma. This chain links TRBV5-1 with TRBJ1-4, with a tentative D call TRBD1 (5 bases). Sequences were derived from CD4+ T cells from blood, sampled before the fourth cycle of nivolumab. The CDR3 bases are TGCGCCAGCAGCCGCGGTTCGACAGCAACTAATGAAAAACTGTTTTTT. This translates into CASSRGSTATNEKLFF.